This entry describes one TCR beta chain. Its antigen is unidentified. In germline, CDR1 is ENHRY, CDR2 SYGVKD. The CDR3 runs 15 residues. Trimming removed 0 bases from V and 9 bases from J, with 12 bases in between. The primer mix had 60 Vbeta and 13 Jbeta primers. Profiled with immunoSEQ multiplex PCR; TCRdb holds only in-frame clones, not every one. The table includes some 170,000 clones, roughly four fifths detected once. These data belong to a study of cytomegalovirus exposure and HLA in healthy donors. Study findings and constraints: In vitro work confirmed that a few CMV-associated chains recognize CMV antigens. Most CMV-associated TCR beta chains appeared HLA-restricted in a later analysis.

Sequenced input: PBMCs. This chain uses TRBV10-3 with TRBJ1-6; the D is unclear. The sequence was collected from a young woman in good health and CMV-seropositive. In nucleotides, the CDR3 is TGTGCCATCAGTGAGTCGAGACTAGTCAGTTCACCCCTCCACTTT. Protein sequence: CAISESRLVSSPLHF.